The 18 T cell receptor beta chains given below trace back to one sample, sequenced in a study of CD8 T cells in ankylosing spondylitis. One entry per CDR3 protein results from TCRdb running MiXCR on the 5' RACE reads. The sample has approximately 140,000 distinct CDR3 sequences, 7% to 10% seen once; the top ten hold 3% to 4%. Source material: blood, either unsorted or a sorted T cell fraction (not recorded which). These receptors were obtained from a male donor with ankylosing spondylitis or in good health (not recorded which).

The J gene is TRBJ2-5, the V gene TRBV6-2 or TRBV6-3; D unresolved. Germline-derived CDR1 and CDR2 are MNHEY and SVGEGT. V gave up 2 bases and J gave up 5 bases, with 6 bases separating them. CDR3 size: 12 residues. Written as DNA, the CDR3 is TGTGCCAGCAGTTACCCCGAGGAGACCCAGTACTTC. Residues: CASSYPEETQYF.

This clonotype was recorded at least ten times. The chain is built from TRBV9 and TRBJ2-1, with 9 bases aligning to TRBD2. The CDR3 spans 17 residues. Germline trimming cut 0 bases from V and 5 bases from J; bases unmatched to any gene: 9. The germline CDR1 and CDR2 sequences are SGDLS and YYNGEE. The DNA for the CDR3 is TGTGCCAGCAGCGTAGAGGCGGGAGGGCCCTCGAACAATGAGCAGTTCTTC. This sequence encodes CASSVEAGGPSNNEQFF.

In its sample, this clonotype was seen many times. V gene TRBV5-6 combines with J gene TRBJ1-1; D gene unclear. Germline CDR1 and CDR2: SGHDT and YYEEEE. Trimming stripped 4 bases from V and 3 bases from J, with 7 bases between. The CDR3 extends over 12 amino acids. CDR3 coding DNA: TGTGCCAGCAGCGCTTATGACACTGAAGCTTTCTTT. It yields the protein CASSAYDTEAFF.

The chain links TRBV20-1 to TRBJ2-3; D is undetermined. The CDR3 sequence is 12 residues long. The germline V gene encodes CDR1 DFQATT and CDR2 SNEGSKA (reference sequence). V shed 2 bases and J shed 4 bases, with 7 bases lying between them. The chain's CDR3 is CSARISADTQYF. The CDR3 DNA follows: TGCAGTGCTAGAATCTCGGCAGATACGCAGTATTTT.

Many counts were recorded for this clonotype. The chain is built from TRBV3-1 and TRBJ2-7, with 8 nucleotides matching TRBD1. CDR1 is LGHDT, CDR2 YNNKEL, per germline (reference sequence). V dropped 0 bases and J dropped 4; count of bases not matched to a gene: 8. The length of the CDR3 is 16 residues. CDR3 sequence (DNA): TGTGCCAGCAGCCAAGATGCCGGGACAGGTTTGTACGAGCAGTACTTC. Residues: CASSQDAGTGLYEQYF.

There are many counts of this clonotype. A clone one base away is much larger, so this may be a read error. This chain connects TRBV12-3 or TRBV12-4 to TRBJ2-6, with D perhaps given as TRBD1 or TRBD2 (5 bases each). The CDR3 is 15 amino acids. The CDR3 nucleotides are TGTGCCAGCAGTCCTCGGACTTCTGGGGCCAACGGCCTGACTTTC. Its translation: CASSPRTSGANGLTF.

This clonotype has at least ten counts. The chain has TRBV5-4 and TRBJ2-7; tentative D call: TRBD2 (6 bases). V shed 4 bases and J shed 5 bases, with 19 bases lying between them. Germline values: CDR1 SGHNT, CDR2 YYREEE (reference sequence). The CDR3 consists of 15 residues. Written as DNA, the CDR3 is TGTGCCAGCAGCGGCGAGCGGGTATTGAGGCACGAGCAGTACTTC. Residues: CASSGERVLRHEQYF. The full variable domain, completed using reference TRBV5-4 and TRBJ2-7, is ETGVTQSPTHLIKTRGQQVTLRCSSQSGHNTVSWYQQALGQGPQFIFQYYREEENGRGNFPPRFSGLQFPNYSSELNVNALELDDSALYLCASSGERVLRHEQYFGPGTRLTVT.

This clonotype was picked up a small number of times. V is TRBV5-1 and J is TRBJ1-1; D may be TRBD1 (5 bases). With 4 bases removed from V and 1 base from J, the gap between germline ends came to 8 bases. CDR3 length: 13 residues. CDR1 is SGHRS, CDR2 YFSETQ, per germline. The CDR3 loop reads CASSQQANTEAFF. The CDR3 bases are TGCGCCAGCAGCCAACAGGCGAACACTGAAGCTTTCTTT.

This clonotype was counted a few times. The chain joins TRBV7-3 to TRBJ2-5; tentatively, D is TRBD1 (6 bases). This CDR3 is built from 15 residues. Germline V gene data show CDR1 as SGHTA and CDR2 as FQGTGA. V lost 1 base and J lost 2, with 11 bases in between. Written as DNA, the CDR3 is TGTGCCAGCAGCTTAATCTCAGGGGTGCAAGAGACCCAGTACTTC. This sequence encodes CASSLISGVQETQYF.

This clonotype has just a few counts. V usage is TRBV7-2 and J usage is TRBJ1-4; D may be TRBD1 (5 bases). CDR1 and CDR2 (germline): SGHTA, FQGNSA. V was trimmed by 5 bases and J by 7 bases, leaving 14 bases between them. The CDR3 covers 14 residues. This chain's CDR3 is CASSLAGRGEKLFF. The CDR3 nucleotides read TGTGCCAGCAGCCTCGCGGGACGGGGTGAAAAACTGTTTTTT.

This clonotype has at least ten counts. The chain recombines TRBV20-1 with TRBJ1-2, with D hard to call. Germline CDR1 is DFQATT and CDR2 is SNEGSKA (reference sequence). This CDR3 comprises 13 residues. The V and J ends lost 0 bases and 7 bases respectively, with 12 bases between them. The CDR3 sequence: CSARDTNFRGYTF. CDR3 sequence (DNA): TGCAGTGCTAGAGATACAAACTTCCGTGGCTACACCTTC.

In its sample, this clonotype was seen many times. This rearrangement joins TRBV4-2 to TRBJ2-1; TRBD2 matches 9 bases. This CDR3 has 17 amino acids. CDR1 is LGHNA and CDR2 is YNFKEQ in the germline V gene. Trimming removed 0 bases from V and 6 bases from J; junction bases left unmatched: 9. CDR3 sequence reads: CASSQDSTAGGSNEQFF. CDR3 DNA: TGTGCCAGCAGCCAAGATAGTACGGCGGGAGGGTCCAATGAGCAGTTCTTC.

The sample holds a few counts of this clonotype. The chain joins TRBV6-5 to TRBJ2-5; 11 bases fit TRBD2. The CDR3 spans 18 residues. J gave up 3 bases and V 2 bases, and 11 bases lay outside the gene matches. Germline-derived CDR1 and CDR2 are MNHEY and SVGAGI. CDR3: CASSYGQGIAGGEETQYF. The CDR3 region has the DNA TGTGCCAGCAGTTACGGTCAGGGCATAGCGGGAGGGGAAGAGACCCAGTACTTC.

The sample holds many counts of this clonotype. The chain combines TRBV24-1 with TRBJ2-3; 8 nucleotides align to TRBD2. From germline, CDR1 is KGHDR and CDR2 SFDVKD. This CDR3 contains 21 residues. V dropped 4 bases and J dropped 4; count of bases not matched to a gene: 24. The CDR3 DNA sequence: TGTGCCACCAGTGACCATTGGACTAGCCGTTGTTTGGAAACAAGCCCAGATACGCAGTATTTT. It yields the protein CATSDHWTSRCLETSPDTQYF.

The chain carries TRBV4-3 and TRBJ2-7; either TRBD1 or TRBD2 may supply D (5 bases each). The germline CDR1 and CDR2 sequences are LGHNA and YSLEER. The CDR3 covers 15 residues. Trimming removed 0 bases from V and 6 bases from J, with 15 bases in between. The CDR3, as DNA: TGCGCCAGCAGCCAAGATGGGGCAGGGACCTCCGAGCAGTACTTC. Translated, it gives CASSQDGAGTSEQYF.

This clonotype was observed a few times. CDR3 in amino acids: CSVGSRARETQYF. CDR3 DNA sequence: TGCAGCGTTGGCAGCAGGGCTAGAGAGACCCAGTACTTC. V usage is TRBV29-1 and J usage is TRBJ2-5, with a weak D call TRBD1 (5 bases). CDR1 is SQVTM, CDR2 ANQGSEA, per germline. The CDR3 is 13 residues long. V lost 4 bases and J 4 bases, leaving 13 bases between the germline ends.

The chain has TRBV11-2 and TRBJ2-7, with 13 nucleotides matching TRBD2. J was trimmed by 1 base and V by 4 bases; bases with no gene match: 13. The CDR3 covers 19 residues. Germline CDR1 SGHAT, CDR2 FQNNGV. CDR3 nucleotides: TGTGCCAGCAGCTCTCAGACAGGGGGGACTAGCGGGGCGTCCTACGAGCAGTACTTC. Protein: CASSSQTGGTSGASYEQYF.

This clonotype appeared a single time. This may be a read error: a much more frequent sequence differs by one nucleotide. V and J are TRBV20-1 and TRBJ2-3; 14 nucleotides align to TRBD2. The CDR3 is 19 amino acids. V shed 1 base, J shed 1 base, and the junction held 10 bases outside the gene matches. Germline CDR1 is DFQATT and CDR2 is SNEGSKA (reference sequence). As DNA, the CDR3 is TGCAGTGCTAGAGCTATAGGGACTAGCGGGAGAGTGGGCACAGATACGCAGTATTTT. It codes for CSARAIGTSGRVGTDTQYF.